This TCR beta chain was identified during a study of spatial heterogeneity in lung cancer. In TCRdb, the 5' RACE reads were re-called with MiXCR into one record per CDR3 protein. The repertoire holds about 36,000 distinct CDR3 sequences, around 5.5% seen once, with 29% in the top ten. Time point given: sample taken at primary tumor resection. Extraction of whole RNA from tumor, nontumor lung or frozen PBMC preceded unsorted sequencing. In this sample, this clonotype turned up many times. Its antigen is unknown. Findings of the study overall: Resection blood, more than follow-up blood, showed ubiquitous expanded tumor TCRs.

Germline V CDR1 and CDR2: MDHEN, SYDVKM. V lost 5 bases to trimming and J lost 2 bases, with 4 bases between them. The CDR3 runs to 12 residues. The TCR comes from a female donor with early-stage non-small cell lung cancer. The chain recombines TRBV28 with TRBJ2-1; D unresolved. Sequencing used PBMCs, obtained at surgery. The CDR3 reads CASSDPYNEQFF. In DNA, the CDR3 is TGTGCCAGCAGTGATCCCTACAATGAGCAGTTCTTC.